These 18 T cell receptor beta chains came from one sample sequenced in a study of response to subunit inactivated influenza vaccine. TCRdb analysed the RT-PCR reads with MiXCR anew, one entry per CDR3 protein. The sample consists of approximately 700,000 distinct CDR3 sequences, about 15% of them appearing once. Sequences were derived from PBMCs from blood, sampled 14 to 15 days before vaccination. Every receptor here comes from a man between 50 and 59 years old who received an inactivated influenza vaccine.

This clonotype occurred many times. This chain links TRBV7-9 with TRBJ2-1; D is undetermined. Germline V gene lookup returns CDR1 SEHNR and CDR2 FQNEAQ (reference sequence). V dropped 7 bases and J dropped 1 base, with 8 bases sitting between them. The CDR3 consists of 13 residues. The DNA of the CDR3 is TGTGCCAGCACCTCGACGTCCTACAATGAGCAGTTCTTC. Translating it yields CASTSTSYNEQFF.

This CDR3 is CAISRGRDTEAFF. CDR3 nucleotides: TGTGCCATCTCGCGGGGAAGGGACACTGAAGCTTTCTTT. The gene calls are TRBV10-3 and TRBJ1-1, with D unresolved. The CDR3 length is 13 residues. Between the trimmed V and J ends, which lost 8 bases and 3 bases, there was a span of 13 bases. The V gene's germline CDR1 is ENHRY and CDR2 SYGVKD.

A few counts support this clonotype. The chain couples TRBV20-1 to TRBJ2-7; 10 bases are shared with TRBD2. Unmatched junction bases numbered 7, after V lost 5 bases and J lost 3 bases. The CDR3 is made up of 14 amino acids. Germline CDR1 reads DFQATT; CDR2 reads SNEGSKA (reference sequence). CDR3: CSAWRLAGGYEQYF. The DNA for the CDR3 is TGCAGTGCTTGGAGACTAGCGGGCGGCTACGAGCAGTACTTC.

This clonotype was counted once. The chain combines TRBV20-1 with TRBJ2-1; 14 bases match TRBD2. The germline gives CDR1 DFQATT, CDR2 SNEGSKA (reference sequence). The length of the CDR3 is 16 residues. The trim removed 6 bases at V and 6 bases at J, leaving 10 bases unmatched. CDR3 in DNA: TGCAGTGCAGCTGGGACTAGCGGGAGACTGGTCAATGAGCAGTTCTTC. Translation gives CSAAGTSGRLVNEQFF.

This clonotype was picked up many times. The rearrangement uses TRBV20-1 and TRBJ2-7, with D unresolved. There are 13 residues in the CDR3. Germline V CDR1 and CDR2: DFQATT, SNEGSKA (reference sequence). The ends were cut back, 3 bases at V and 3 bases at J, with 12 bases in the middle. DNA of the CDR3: TGCAGTGCTAGTTTTAGGTTGATCTACGAGCAGTACTTC. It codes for CSASFRLIYEQYF.

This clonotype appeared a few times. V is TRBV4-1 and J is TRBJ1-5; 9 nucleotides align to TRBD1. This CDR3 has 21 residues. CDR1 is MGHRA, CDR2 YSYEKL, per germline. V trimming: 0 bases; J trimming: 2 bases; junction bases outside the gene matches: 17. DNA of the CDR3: TGCGCCAGCAGCCAAGAGGATAGCGTGAGACAGGGGGTTCTCGGCAATCAGCCCCAGCATTTT. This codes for CASSQEDSVRQGVLGNQPQHF.

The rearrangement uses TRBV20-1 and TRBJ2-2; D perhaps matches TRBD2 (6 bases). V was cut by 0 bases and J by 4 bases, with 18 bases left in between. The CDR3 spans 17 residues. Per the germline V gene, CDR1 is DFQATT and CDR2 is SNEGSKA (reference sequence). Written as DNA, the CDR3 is TGCAGTGCTAGAGATCCTAGGTCCGGGGGAGGCACCGGGGAGCTGTTTTTT. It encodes CSARDPRSGGGTGELFF.

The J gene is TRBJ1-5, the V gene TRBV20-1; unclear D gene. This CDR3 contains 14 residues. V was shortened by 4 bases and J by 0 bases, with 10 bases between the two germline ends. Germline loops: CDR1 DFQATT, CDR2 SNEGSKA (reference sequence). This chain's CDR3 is CSAMSELSNQPQHF. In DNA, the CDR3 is TGCAGTGCTATGTCAGAACTTAGCAATCAGCCCCAGCATTTT.

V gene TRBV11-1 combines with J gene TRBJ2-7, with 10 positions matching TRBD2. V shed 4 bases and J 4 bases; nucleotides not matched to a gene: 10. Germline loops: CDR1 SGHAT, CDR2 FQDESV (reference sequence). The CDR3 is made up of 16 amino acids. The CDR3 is CASSSPGSGGAYEQYF. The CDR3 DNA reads TGTGCCAGCAGCTCTCCCGGAAGCGGGGGGGCTTACGAGCAGTACTTC. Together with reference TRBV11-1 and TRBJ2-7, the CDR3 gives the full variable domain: EAEVAQSPRYKITEKSQAVAFWCDPISGHATLYWYRQILGQGPELLVQFQDESVVDDSQLPKDRFSAERLKGVDSTLKIQPAELGDSAMYLCASSSPGSGGAYEQYFGPGTRLTVT.

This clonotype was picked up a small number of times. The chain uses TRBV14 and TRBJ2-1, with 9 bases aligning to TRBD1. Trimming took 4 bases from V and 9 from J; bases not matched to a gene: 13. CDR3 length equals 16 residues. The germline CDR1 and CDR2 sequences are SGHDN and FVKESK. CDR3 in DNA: TGTGCCAGCAGCCGAACAACCGGGACAGGGTATCGTGAGCAGTTCTTC. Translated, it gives CASSRTTGTGYREQFF.

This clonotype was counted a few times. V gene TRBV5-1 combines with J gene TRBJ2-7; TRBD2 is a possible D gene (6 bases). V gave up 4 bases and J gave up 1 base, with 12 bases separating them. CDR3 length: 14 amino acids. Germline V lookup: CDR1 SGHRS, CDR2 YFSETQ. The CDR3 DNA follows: TGCGCCAGCAGCCAAGGACTAAATTCCTACGAGCAGTACTTC. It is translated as CASSQGLNSYEQYF.

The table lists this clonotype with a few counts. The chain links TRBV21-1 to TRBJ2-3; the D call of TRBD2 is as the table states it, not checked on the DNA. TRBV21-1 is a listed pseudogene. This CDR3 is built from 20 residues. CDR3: CASSKWRDGKGLAGVDTQYF. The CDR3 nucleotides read TGTGCCAGCAGCAAATGGAGGGACGGCAAAGGACTAGCGGGGGTAGATACGCAGTATTTT.

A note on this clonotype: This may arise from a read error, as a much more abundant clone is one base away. The CDR3 loop reads CASSQDLPRGNTHYF. CDR3 bases: TGCGCCAGCAGCCAAGATTTACCGCGGGGGAATACGCATTATTTT. The rearrangement uses TRBV4-1 and TRBJ2-3; TRBD2 agrees at 7 bases. The germline CDR1 and CDR2 sequences are MGHRA and YSYEKL. This CDR3 spans 15 amino acids.

As DNA, the CDR3 is TGCAGCGCGGGGGATACCTGGGGTGCCCTGCCCTACGAGCAGTACTTC. Translation gives CSAGDTWGALPYEQYF. The chain is built from TRBV29-1 and TRBJ2-7, with TRBD2 as a possible D gene (6 bases). Looked up from germline, CDR1 is SQVTM and CDR2 is ANQGSEA. Between the trimmed V and J ends, which lost 7 bases and 2 bases, there was a span of 24 bases. This CDR3 has 16 residues.

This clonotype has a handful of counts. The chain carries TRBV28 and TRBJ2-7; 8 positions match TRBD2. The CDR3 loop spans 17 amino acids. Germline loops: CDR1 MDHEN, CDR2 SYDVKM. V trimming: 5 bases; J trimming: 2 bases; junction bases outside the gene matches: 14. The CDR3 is CASSLPLGREVPYEQYF. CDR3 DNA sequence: TGTGCCAGCAGTCTTCCGCTGGGGCGGGAGGTTCCCTACGAGCAGTACTTC.

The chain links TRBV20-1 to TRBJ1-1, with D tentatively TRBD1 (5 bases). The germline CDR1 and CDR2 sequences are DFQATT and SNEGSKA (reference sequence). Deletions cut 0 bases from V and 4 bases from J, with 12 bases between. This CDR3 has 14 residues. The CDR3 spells CSARDQGVGTEAFF. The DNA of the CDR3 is TGCAGTGCTAGAGATCAAGGGGTTGGCACTGAAGCTTTCTTT.

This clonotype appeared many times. CDR3 nucleotides: TGCGCCAGCAGCTTTGGTAGCGGGATGCACGAGCAGTACTTC. This encodes CASSFGSGMHEQYF. The chain joins TRBV5-1 to TRBJ2-7, with TRBD2 matching 8 bases. CDR3 length: 14 amino acids. The V gene end was trimmed by 2 bases and the J gene end by 5 bases; junction bases not matched to a gene: 6. CDR1 SGHRS and CDR2 YFSETQ come from the germline V gene.

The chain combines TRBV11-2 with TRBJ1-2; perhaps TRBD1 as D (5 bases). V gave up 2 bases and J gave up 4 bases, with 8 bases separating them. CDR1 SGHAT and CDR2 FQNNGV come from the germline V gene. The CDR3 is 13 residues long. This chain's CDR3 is CASSLTGTYGYTF. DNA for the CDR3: TGTGCCAGCAGCTTAACGGGGACCTATGGCTACACCTTC.